These 9 T cell receptor beta chains share one sample of origin, sequenced in a study of blood T cell repertoires in COVID-19. The method was immunoSEQ multiplex PCR; TCRdb's version includes in-frame clones alone and lacks a portion of them. The sample shows 65,000 to 90,000 clones, approximately 90% of them seen only once. The sequencing input was peripheral blood. The receptors stem from a woman aged 50 to 60 with active or convalescent COVID-19.

The chain has TRBV7-9 and TRBJ2-1; 9 bases are shared with TRBD2. Germline trimming cut 5 bases from V and 3 bases from J; bases unmatched to any gene: 11. The CDR3 contains 17 residues. Germline CDR1 SEHNR, CDR2 FQNEAQ (reference sequence). CDR3 DNA: TGTGCCAGCAGCAGCCCCCCTAGCGGGGACAGCTACAATGAGCAGTTCTTC. This gives the protein CASSSPPSGDSYNEQFF.

J is TRBJ1-2 and V is TRBV6-6; 8 nucleotides line up with TRBD1. CDR3 length: 15 residues. Unmatched junction bases numbered 8, after V lost 6 bases and J lost 2 bases. Germline CDR1 reads MNHNY; CDR2 reads SVGAGI (reference sequence). The CDR3: CASRTGQDPNYGYTF. CDR3 DNA: TGTGCCAGCAGAACGGGACAGGACCCCAACTATGGCTACACCTTC.

This clone is a singleton in its sample. CDR3 sequence (DNA): TGTGCCAGCAGCTACCTAACAGGGGGAGACATTCAGTACTTC. Encoded protein: CASSYLTGGDIQYF. The chain combines TRBV5-6 with TRBJ2-4, with TRBD1 identical over 8 bases. CDR1 SGHDT and CDR2 YYEEEE come from the germline V gene. The CDR3 has 14 amino acids. The V segment lost 3 bases and the J segment 8 bases; nucleotides outside the gene matches: 7. Drawing the rest from reference TRBV5-6 and TRBJ2-4, the complete variable domain is DAGVTQSPTHLIKTRGQQVTLRCSPKSGHDTVSWYQQALGQGPQFIFQYYEEEERQRGNFPDRFSGHQFPNYSSELNVNALLLGDSALYLCASSYLTGGDIQYFGAGTRLSVL.

V is TRBV27 and J is TRBJ1-2; TRBD1 matches 8 bases. Losses at the gene ends were 8 bases for V and 2 bases for J; bases not matched to a gene: 10. The CDR3 has 15 residues. Germline V gives CDR1 MNHEY, CDR2 SMNVEV (reference sequence). CDR3 nucleotide sequence: TGTGCCAGCGGGTCCCGGACAGGGATGAACTATGGCTACACCTTC. This encodes CASGSRTGMNYGYTF.

V is TRBV18 and J is TRBJ2-3, with TRBD2 identical over 8 bases. Trimming cost V 3 bases and J 1 base; bases outside gene matches: 6. Per the germline V gene, CDR1 is KGHSH and CDR2 is LQKENI. There are 16 residues in the CDR3. In nucleotides, the CDR3 is TGTGCCAGCTCACCTACCCGGGGGGGCGGCACAGATACGCAGTATTTT. It translates to CASSPTRGGGTDTQYF.

This clone was seen a few times. The chain links TRBV7-2 to TRBJ1-1; the match to TRBD1 covers 9 bases. The CDR3 consists of 16 residues. CDR1 is SGHTA and CDR2 is FQGNSA in the germline V gene. After removal of 2 bases from V and 1 base from J, the junction contained 5 bases not matched to a gene. CDR3 sequence (DNA): TGTGCCAGCAGCTTACCCCCGGGACAGGGGAACACTGAAGCTTTCTTT. It encodes CASSLPPGQGNTEAFF. Complete variable domain (other parts from reference TRBV7-2 and TRBJ1-1): GAGVSQSPSNKVTEKGKDVELRCDPISGHTALYWYRQSLGQGLEFLIYFQGNSAPDKSGLPSDRFSAERTGGSVSTLTIQRTQQEDSAVYLCASSLPPGQGNTEAFFGQGTRLTVV.

The chain couples TRBV18 to TRBJ1-2, with 11 bases lining up with TRBD1. The CDR3 contains 15 residues. Germline V lookup: CDR1 KGHSH, CDR2 LQKENI. After removal of 6 bases from V and 4 bases from J, the junction contained 7 bases not matched to a gene. CDR3 sequence: CASSPGTGGSYGYTF. The CDR3 DNA follows: TGTGCCAGCTCCCCTGGGACAGGGGGAAGCTATGGCTACACCTTC.

The chain joins TRBV7-9 to TRBJ2-5, with 8 bases that match TRBD1. This CDR3 is built from 16 residues. J was trimmed by 0 bases and V by 1 base; bases with no gene match: 4. Germline V lookup: CDR1 SEHNR, CDR2 FQNEAQ (reference sequence). In DNA form, the CDR3 reads TGTGCCAGCAGCTTAGGGGGACAGGAGTACCAAGAGACCCAGTACTTC. Translation: CASSLGGQEYQETQYF.

The rearrangement links TRBV2 to TRBJ2-2; TRBD2 aligns across 9 bases. This CDR3 has 16 residues. The J segment lost 6 bases and the V segment lost 5 bases, leaving 10 bases of the junction unmatched. From germline, CDR1 is SNHLY and CDR2 FYNNEI. The CDR3 spells CASSSPGGGAPGELFF. The CDR3 DNA follows: TGTGCCAGCAGTTCCCCAGGCGGGGGGGCCCCCGGGGAGCTGTTTTTT.